These 13 T cell receptor beta chains were all obtained from the same sample, sequenced in a study of T cells in Graves' hyperthyroidism and ophthalmopathy. It was RNA transcripts that yielded the amplified TCR beta CDR3 regions. TCR CDR3 underwent first-round RT-PCR with the HTBI primer set. TCRdb recomputed calls from the multiplex PCR reads with MiXCR, one row per CDR3 protein. Counted here are around 520,000 distinct CDR3 sequences, approximately 24% occurring once; the ten biggest clones make up roughly 12%. Sequencing was performed on blood. These receptors were obtained from a woman in her twenties or thirties with Graves' ophthalmopathy.

This clonotype was seen ten or more times. The chain uses TRBV19 and TRBJ1-2; a weak D match, TRBD1 (5 bases). There are 15 residues in the CDR3. Germline CDR1 and CDR2: LNHDA and SQIVND (reference sequence). The V gene lost 5 bases and the J gene lost 7 bases, with 20 bases spanning the gap. DNA of the CDR3: TGTGCCAGTAGTCGTGGCCAGGGAGTTAAGTCTGGCTACACCTTC. This sequence encodes CASSRGQGVKSGYTF. Together with reference TRBV19 and TRBJ1-2, the CDR3 gives the full variable domain: DGGITQSPKYLFRKEGQNVTLSCEQNLNHDAMYWYRQDPGQGLRLIYYSQIVNDFQKGDIAEGYSVSREKKESFPLTVTSAQKNPTAFYLCASSRGQGVKSGYTFGSGTRLTVV.

This clonotype was observed a single time. Lacking the conserved final phenylalanine or tryptophan, this CDR3 likely reflects a read error. The DNA is omitted, as the CDR3 cannot be located on it reliably, and the CDR3 follows TCRdb's listing. V is TRBV28 and J is TRBJ2-2; the D segment call TRBD2 is taken from the table without a DNA check. Germline CDR1 and CDR2: MDHEN and SYDVKM. The CDR3 contains 15 residues when both ends are counted. The CDR3 loop reads CASSFLLRYTGELCL.

In this sample, this clonotype turned up a few times. V and J are TRBV12-3 or TRBV12-4 and TRBJ2-7, with 9 bases that match TRBD2. The CDR3 loop spans 15 amino acids. The V segment lost 3 bases and the J segment 1 base; nucleotides outside the gene matches: 4. Here the CDR3 reads CASSLKAGGSYEQYF. CDR3 nucleotide sequence: TGTGCCAGCAGTTTGAAAGCGGGGGGTTCCTACGAGCAGTACTTC.

The chain combines TRBV4-2 with TRBJ2-7; D possibly corresponds to TRBD2 (6 bases). Between the trimmed V and J ends, which lost 5 bases and 2 bases, there was a span of 22 bases. This CDR3 contains 17 residues. Germline lookup yields CDR1 LGHNA and CDR2 YNFKEQ. This CDR3 reads CASSGVGSGTPAYEQYF. CDR3 DNA: TGTGCCAGCAGCGGGGTGGGCTCCGGGACTCCCGCCTACGAGCAGTACTTC.

This clonotype was observed many times. This rearrangement joins TRBV7-2 to TRBJ1-2, with a weak D call TRBD1 (5 bases). V was trimmed by 4 bases and J by 5 bases, leaving 14 bases between them. The CDR3 has 14 residues. Germline CDR1 and CDR2: SGHTA and FQGNSA. CDR3 amino acids: CASSYDSSEYGYTF. The CDR3, as DNA: TGTGCCAGCAGCTACGACAGCTCTGAATATGGCTACACCTTC.

This rearrangement joins TRBV20-1 to TRBJ1-5; D is uncertain. This CDR3 spans 14 amino acids. The germline CDR1 and CDR2 sequences are DFQATT and SNEGSKA (reference sequence). Trimming took off 4 bases at V and 1 base at J, with 11 bases between the two ends. CDR3 protein: CSATWGMSNQPQHF. Written as DNA, the CDR3 is TGCAGTGCTACTTGGGGTATGAGCAATCAGCCCCAGCATTTT.

This clonotype was counted ten times or more. The rearrangement uses TRBV5-1 and TRBJ1-1; perhaps TRBD1 as D (5 bases). Trimming took off 0 bases at V and 4 bases at J, with 13 bases between the two ends. The germline gives CDR1 SGHRS, CDR2 YFSETQ. The length of the CDR3 is 15 residues. Here the CDR3 reads CASSLVGGAGTEAFF. The CDR3 DNA follows: TGCGCCAGCAGCTTGGTTGGCGGGGCGGGCACTGAAGCTTTCTTT.

In this sample, this clonotype turned up once. V and J are TRBV6-1 and TRBJ2-7; D is undetermined. Germline V lookup: CDR1 MNHNS, CDR2 SASEGT. V lost 8 bases to trimming and J lost 2 bases, with 13 bases between them. This CDR3 contains 13 residues. CDR3 bases: TGTGCCAGCGAAACGAGGTATCCCTACGAGCAGTACTTC. Amino acids: CASETRYPYEQYF.

This clonotype was recorded many times. V gene TRBV2 combines with J gene TRBJ1-5; D unclear. The CDR3 is made up of 14 amino acids. V was shortened by 7 bases and J by 2 bases, with 12 bases between the two germline ends. In germline, CDR1 is SNHLY, CDR2 FYNNEI. The CDR3 sequence: CASMANEGNQPQHF. CDR3 nucleotides: TGTGCCAGCATGGCGAACGAAGGCAATCAGCCCCAGCATTTT. The full variable domain, rest sourced from reference TRBV2 and TRBJ1-5, is EPEVTQTPSHQVTQMGQEVILRCVPISNHLYFYWYRQILGQKVEFLVSFYNNEISEKSEIFDDQFSVERPDGSNFTLKIRSTKLEDSAMYFCASMANEGNQPQHFGDGTRLSIL.

This clonotype came up once. The chain combines TRBV12-3 or TRBV12-4 with TRBJ1-1; TRBD1 matches at 7 bases. The CDR3 contains 14 residues. Unmatched junction bases numbered 9, after V lost 5 bases and J lost 6 bases. CDR3: CASSPHRRGPEAFF. The CDR3 nucleotides are TGTGCCAGCAGTCCCCACCGGAGGGGGCCTGAAGCTTTCTTT.

This clonotype appeared a single time. This chain uses TRBV30 with TRBJ1-1, with TRBD1 as a possible D gene (6 bases). The V gene lost 4 bases and the J gene lost 4 bases, with 16 bases spanning the gap. Germline values: CDR1 GTSNPN, CDR2 SVGIG (reference sequence). The CDR3 runs to 14 residues. The CDR3 DNA reads as TGTGCCTGGAACGGAGGGGGACTTTTCACTGAAGCTTTCTTT. Translating it yields CAWNGGGLFTEAFF.

This clonotype was seen a few times. The V and J genes are TRBV20-1 and TRBJ1-4; the match to TRBD1 covers 10 bases. V lost 5 bases to trimming and J lost 4 bases; unmatched junction nucleotides: 7. The CDR3 is 15 amino acids. Germline V lookup: CDR1 DFQATT, CDR2 SNEGSKA (reference sequence). The DNA of the CDR3 is TGCAGTGCTGACCGGCGGGACAGGGGTAATGAAAAACTGTTTTTT. Amino acid sequence: CSADRRDRGNEKLFF.

The rearrangement uses TRBV19 and TRBJ2-2; D is uncertain. The CDR3 consists of 11 residues. V lost 8 bases, J lost 6 bases, and 7 bases lay in between. Germline-derived CDR1 and CDR2 are LNHDA and SQIVND (reference sequence). The DNA of the CDR3 is TGTGCCAGTTACGGTGCCGGGGAGCTGTTTTTT. Protein product: CASYGAGELFF.